The 32 T cell receptor beta chains presented below share a single source sample, sequenced in a study of T cells after yellow fever vaccination. In TCRdb, the 5' RACE reads were re-called with MiXCR into one record per CDR3 protein. The repertoire holds 250,000 to 300,000 distinct CDR3 sequences, with around 4.9% as singletons. Sequencing used CD4+ T cells sorted from PBMCs, obtained on the day of the yellow fever booster vaccination. These receptors all come from a man in his late teens or twenties who received the YFV17D yellow fever vaccine.

The chain couples TRBV7-3 to TRBJ2-3; D tentatively fits TRBD1 or TRBD2 (7 bases each). The CDR3 spans 21 residues. Germline V gene lookup returns CDR1 SGHTA and CDR2 FQGTGA. The ends were cut back, 3 bases at V and 0 bases at J, with 28 bases in the middle. The CDR3: CASSFIPGQNTAGASTDTQYF. CDR3 nucleotides: TGTGCCAGCAGCTTTATTCCGGGACAGAACACGGCGGGGGCTAGCACAGATACGCAGTATTTT. The complete variable domain, with remaining parts taken from reference TRBV7-3 and TRBJ2-3, reads GAGVSQTPSNKVTEKGKYVELRCDPISGHTALYWYRQSLGQGPEFLIYFQGTGAADDSGLPNDRFFAVRPEGSVSTLKIQRTERGDSAVYLCASSFIPGQNTAGASTDTQYFGPGTRLTVL.

The genes are TRBV12-3 or TRBV12-4 and TRBJ2-3; 13 nucleotides line up with TRBD2. V shed 6 bases, J shed 8 bases, and the junction held 8 bases outside the gene matches. There are 15 residues in the CDR3. CDR3 in amino acids: CASRAGLAGASTQYF. The DNA for the CDR3 is TGTGCCAGCAGGGCCGGACTAGCGGGGGCGTCTACGCAGTATTTT.

This clonotype has just a few counts. The chain couples TRBV18 to TRBJ1-2; possibly TRBD1 for D (5 bases). CDR3 length equals 14 residues. Germline CDR1 is KGHSH and CDR2 is LQKENI. V lost 3 bases to trimming and J lost 7 bases, with 15 bases between them. The CDR3, as DNA: TGTGCCAGCTCACCTCGGGGCGCCGCCGGTGGCTACACCTTC. Residues: CASSPRGAAGGYTF.

This clonotype was recorded a few times. The V and J genes are TRBV2 and TRBJ1-5; 9 bases align to TRBD1. Trimming at V came to 3 bases and at J to 6 bases, leaving 9 bases not matched to a gene. The CDR3 extends over 16 amino acids. Germline CDR1 SNHLY, CDR2 FYNNEI. The CDR3 spells CASSDGTGLWGQPQHF. As DNA, the CDR3 is TGTGCCAGCAGTGACGGGACAGGGCTTTGGGGTCAGCCCCAGCATTTT.

This clonotype was observed at least ten times. The chain carries TRBV29-1 and TRBJ1-1; D is unresolved. The CDR3 runs to 14 residues. Between the trimmed V and J ends, which lost 6 bases and 0 bases, there was a span of 14 bases. The germline V gene encodes CDR1 SQVTM and CDR2 ANQGSEA. CDR3 DNA sequence: TGCAGCGTAGAGACACACCTCCTGAACACTGAAGCTTTCTTT. Translated, it gives CSVETHLLNTEAFF.

The V gene is TRBV10-3, the J gene TRBJ1-6; D call uncertain. V lost 3 bases to trimming and J lost 0 bases, with 12 bases between them. CDR1 and CDR2 from the germline V gene are ENHRY and SYGVKD. CDR3 length: 17 amino acids. CDR3 coding DNA: TGTGCCATCAGTGACCATTCAAAAAGCTCCTATAATTCACCCCTCCACTTT. This encodes CAISDHSKSSYNSPLHF.

The chain links TRBV9 to TRBJ2-3; a possible D gene is TRBD2 (6 bases). This CDR3 has 15 amino acids. Germline CDR1 reads SGDLS; CDR2 reads YYNGEE. Trimming removed 3 bases from V and 0 bases from J, with 11 bases in between. The CDR3 spells CASSGRGPSTDTQYF. CDR3 nucleotide sequence: TGTGCCAGCAGCGGGAGGGGCCCAAGCACAGATACGCAGTATTTT.

This clonotype was recorded a few times. At one end, the junction sequence differs from germline, possibly due to a read error. This chain joins TRBV6-1 and TRBJ1-5; 10 positions match TRBD1. The CDR3 contains 15 residues. The germline V gene has CDR1 MNHNS and CDR2 SASEGT. The CDR3 loop reads CASNERTGGGQPQHF. CDR3 nucleotides: TGTGCCAGCAATGAACGGACAGGGGGTGGTCAGCCCCAGCATTTT.

The chain is built from TRBV12-3 or TRBV12-4 and TRBJ1-5, with 10 bases lining up with TRBD1. Trimming at V came to 4 bases and at J to 2 bases, leaving 5 bases not matched to a gene. This CDR3 is 16 amino acids long. The CDR3 region is CASSSSGTGGNQPQHF. The CDR3 DNA sequence: TGTGCCAGCAGTTCATCCGGGACAGGGGGCAATCAGCCCCAGCATTTT.

There are a few counts of this clonotype. The chain uses TRBV5-1 and TRBJ2-5; 8 bases are a match to TRBD1. Trimming removed 0 bases from V and 7 bases from J; junction bases left unmatched: 8. This CDR3 comprises 15 residues. Germline V gives CDR1 SGHRS, CDR2 YFSETQ. This CDR3 reads CASSLGQGALGTQYF. For the CDR3, the DNA is TGCGCCAGCAGCTTGGGGCAGGGGGCACTCGGGACCCAGTACTTC.

In its sample, this clonotype was seen a few times. V gene TRBV20-1 combines with J gene TRBJ2-2; 8 bases align to TRBD2. CDR1 DFQATT and CDR2 SNEGSKA come from the germline V gene (reference sequence). CDR3 length: 13 residues. CDR3 sequence: CRAGGPNTGELFF. The CDR3, as DNA: TGCAGGGCGGGGGGACCGAACACCGGGGAGCTGTTTTTT.

The sample holds a few counts of this clonotype. The chain has TRBV5-1 and TRBJ2-1; weak D call: TRBD2 (6 bases). The CDR3 length is 20 residues. Deletions cut 1 base from V and 6 bases from J, with 29 bases between. CDR1 is SGHRS and CDR2 is YFSETQ in the germline V gene. CDR3 region: CASSLPSARTSTRGINEQFF. In DNA, the CDR3 is TGCGCCAGCAGCTTGCCCTCGGCGCGAACCTCCACCCGGGGGATCAATGAGCAGTTCTTC. The variable domain in full, with the rest retrieved from reference TRBV5-1 and TRBJ2-1, is KAGVTQTPRYLIKTRGQQVTLSCSPISGHRSVSWYQQTPGQGLQFLFEYFSETQRNKGNFPGRFSGRQFSNSRSEMNVSTLELGDSALYLCASSLPSARTSTRGINEQFFGPGTRLTVL.

This clonotype occurred a few times. V usage is TRBV5-1 and J usage is TRBJ1-2; possibly TRBD1 for D (5 bases). This CDR3 is 12 amino acids long. The germline V gene encodes CDR1 SGHRS and CDR2 YFSETQ. The V and J ends lost 4 bases and 7 bases respectively, with 11 bases between them. The CDR3 DNA sequence: TGCGCCAGCAGCGGCGGAGGGGTTGGCTACACCTTC. It translates to CASSGGGVGYTF.

The chain uses TRBV29-1 and TRBJ1-1; no definite D call. This CDR3 is 9 amino acids long. V lost 3 bases, J lost 12 bases, and 8 bases lay in between. Germline V gives CDR1 SQVTM, CDR2 ANQGSEA. CDR3 nucleotide sequence: TGCAGCGTTGAGCTAAACCCTTTCTTT. This sequence encodes CSVELNPFF. The whole variable domain, filled in from reference TRBV29-1 and TRBJ1-1, reads SAVISQKPSRDICQRGTSLTIQCQVDSQVTMMFWYRQQPGQSLTLIATANQGSEATYESGFVIDKFPISRPNLTFSTLTVSNMSPEDSSIYLCSVELNPFFGQGTRLTVV.

This clonotype occurred a few times. The gene calls are TRBV14 and TRBJ2-5, with unresolved D. V dropped 0 bases and J dropped 7 bases, with 6 bases sitting between them. The CDR3 is 12 amino acids. The V gene's germline CDR1 is SGHDN and CDR2 FVKESK. The CDR3 sequence: CASSQDRRTQYF. In nucleotides, the CDR3 is TGTGCCAGCAGCCAAGATCGGCGGACCCAGTACTTC.

This clonotype was counted many times. The rearrangement uses TRBV28 and TRBJ2-7, with 7 nucleotides matching TRBD1. The junction had 3 bases not matched to a gene; V was cut back by 6 bases and J by 4 bases. This CDR3 contains 12 residues. Germline values: CDR1 MDHEN, CDR2 SYDVKM. The CDR3 loop reads CASSTGQYEQYV. CDR3 DNA sequence: TGTGCCAGCAGCACGGGACAGTACGAGCAGTACGTC.

The CDR3 protein is CASSSPGISGQPQHF. The DNA of the CDR3 is TGTGCCAGCAGCTCGCCAGGGATCTCAGGTCAGCCCCAGCATTTT. V is TRBV7-2 and J is TRBJ1-5, with D possibly TRBD1 on 5 matching bases. Germline V gene sequence: CDR1 SGHTA, CDR2 FQGNSA. V shed 4 bases and J shed 6 bases, with 16 bases lying between them. This CDR3 contains 15 residues.

This clonotype occurred many times. CDR3 DNA sequence: TGTGCCAGCAGCCCGGGACAGATACAAGAGACCCAGTACTTC. It translates to CASSPGQIQETQYF. The genes are TRBV5-4 and TRBJ2-5; 7 positions match TRBD1. This CDR3 has 14 residues. J was trimmed by 2 bases and V by 4 bases; bases with no gene match: 5. CDR1 and CDR2 from the germline V gene are SGHNT and YYREEE (reference sequence).

This rearrangement joins TRBV6-1 to TRBJ2-2; 11 bases match TRBD2. Trimming removed 3 bases from V and 4 bases from J; junction bases left unmatched: 7. The CDR3 consists of 17 residues. CDR1 is MNHNS and CDR2 is SASEGT in the germline V gene. This CDR3 reads CASSEWTSGWSTGELFF. The CDR3 DNA reads as TGTGCCAGCAGTGAGTGGACTAGCGGGTGGAGCACCGGGGAGCTGTTTTTT.

This clonotype was counted at least ten times. The chain couples TRBV5-1 to TRBJ2-1, with D perhaps TRBD1 or TRBD2 (5 bases each). CDR1 and CDR2 (germline): SGHRS, YFSETQ. This CDR3 region has 13 residues. The V gene lost 4 bases and the J gene lost 3 bases, with 8 bases spanning the gap. The CDR3 is CASSGGVYNEQFF. The CDR3 DNA sequence: TGCGCCAGCAGCGGGGGAGTCTACAATGAGCAGTTCTTC.

The table lists this clonotype with a few counts. J is TRBJ2-5 and V is TRBV10-3; 8 bases fit TRBD2. The germline V gene encodes CDR1 ENHRY and CDR2 SYGVKD. There are 13 residues in the CDR3. CDR3 sequence reads: CATGGVLQETQYF. Here the CDR3 DNA reads TGTGCGACGGGAGGGGTCCTTCAAGAGACCCAGTACTTC.

V and J are TRBV20-1 and TRBJ1-1, with TRBD1 as a possible D gene (6 bases). Germline loops: CDR1 DFQATT, CDR2 SNEGSKA (reference sequence). This CDR3 has 13 residues. Trimming took off 4 bases at V and 5 bases at J, with 14 bases between the two ends. CDR3 sequence reads: CSAKDSGGTEAFF. The CDR3 nucleotides are TGCAGTGCTAAGGACAGCGGGGGGACTGAAGCTTTCTTT.

This clonotype was seen only a few times. The rearrangement joins TRBV4-3 to TRBJ1-3; D gene ambiguous. The CDR3 length is 13 residues. The germline CDR1 and CDR2 sequences are LGHNA and YSLEER. The V end was cut by 0 bases, the J end by 3 bases, with 3 bases between. DNA of the CDR3: TGCGCCAGCAGCCAAGAGGGTGGAAACACCATATATTTT. This gives the protein CASSQEGGNTIYF.

This clonotype was detected many times. The chain combines TRBV28 with TRBJ2-5, with 7 positions matching TRBD1. CDR3 size: 14 residues. Germline values: CDR1 MDHEN, CDR2 SYDVKM. The ends lost 2 bases at V and 6 bases at J; junction bases unmatched: 6. The CDR3 DNA reads as TGTGCCAGCAGTTTACCCACAGGGGTTAAGACCCAGTACTTC. Protein sequence: CASSLPTGVKTQYF.

V usage is TRBV4-1 and J usage is TRBJ1-1, with D uncertain. The V and J ends lost 1 base and 0 bases respectively, with 12 bases between them. Germline CDR1 MGHRA, CDR2 YSYEKL. The length of the CDR3 is 16 residues. The CDR3 is CASSQGRTVMNTEAFF. CDR3 in DNA: TGCGCCAGCAGCCAAGGTAGGACGGTGATGAACACTGAAGCTTTCTTT.

V is TRBV4-2 and J is TRBJ2-3, with 13 nucleotides matching TRBD2. V gave up 3 bases and J gave up 5 bases; unmatched junction bases: 5. CDR3 length: 16 amino acids. In germline, CDR1 is LGHNA, CDR2 YNFKEQ. The CDR3: CASSQPGTSGEDTQYF. CDR3 nucleotides: TGTGCCAGCAGCCAGCCCGGGACTAGCGGGGAAGATACGCAGTATTTT.

This clonotype was picked up a small number of times. This chain uses TRBV6-6 with TRBJ2-7; D gene unclear. CDR1 MNHNY and CDR2 SVGAGI come from the germline V gene (reference sequence). This CDR3 contains 11 residues. V was trimmed by 4 bases and J by 5 bases, leaving 6 bases between them. This CDR3 reads CASSWRNEQYF. The CDR3 bases are TGTGCCAGCAGTTGGCGGAACGAGCAGTACTTC.

Note on this clonotype: Possible read error: a much larger clone is one base away. The chain links TRBV10-3 to TRBJ2-7; a possible D gene is TRBD1 (6 bases). The CDR3 contains 13 residues. V lost 5 bases, J lost 7 bases, and 15 bases lay in between. The germline CDR1 and CDR2 sequences are ENHRY and SYGVKD. This chain's CDR3 is CAISCGTSEEQYF. Here the CDR3 DNA reads TGTGCCATCAGTTGTGGGACATCGGAGGAGCAGTACTTC.

The chain has TRBV18 and TRBJ1-6; 9 nucleotides agree with TRBD1. The CDR3 extends over 15 amino acids. The germline gives CDR1 KGHSH, CDR2 LQKENI. V was pared by 3 bases and J by 14 bases, with 11 bases of the junction left unmatched. The CDR3 spells CASSPGQGAEAALHF. The DNA for the CDR3 is TGTGCCAGCTCACCGGGACAGGGCGCCGAGGCGGCCCTCCACTTT.

The chain uses TRBV28 and TRBJ2-7, with D tentatively TRBD2 (5 bases). The V end was cut by 1 base, the J end by 3 bases, with 7 bases between. Germline CDR1 is MDHEN and CDR2 is SYDVKM. The CDR3 totals 13 residues. The CDR3 loop reads CASSLYRGYEQYV. The CDR3 DNA sequence: TGTGCCAGCAGTTTATATCGGGGCTACGAGCAGTACGTC.

This clonotype appeared many times. The chain links TRBV2 to TRBJ2-7, with TRBD1 matching 7 bases. V lost 6 bases and J lost 3; bases outside the gene matches: 8. The CDR3 length is 14 residues. CDR1 SNHLY and CDR2 FYNNEI come from the germline V gene. The CDR3 region has the DNA TGTGCCAGCAGGACACAGGGGCAGGGCTACGAGCAGTACGTC. The encoded protein is CASRTQGQGYEQYV.

The gene calls are TRBV6-2 or TRBV6-3 and TRBJ2-7; D gene uncertain. Germline assignment: CDR1 MNHEY and CDR2 SVGEGT. Trimming cost V 2 bases and J 3 bases, with 8 bases left between them. CDR3 length: 13 amino acids. In DNA, the CDR3 is TGTGCCAGCAGTTACAGACCGGACTACGAGCAGTACGTC. Encoded protein: CASSYRPDYEQYV.